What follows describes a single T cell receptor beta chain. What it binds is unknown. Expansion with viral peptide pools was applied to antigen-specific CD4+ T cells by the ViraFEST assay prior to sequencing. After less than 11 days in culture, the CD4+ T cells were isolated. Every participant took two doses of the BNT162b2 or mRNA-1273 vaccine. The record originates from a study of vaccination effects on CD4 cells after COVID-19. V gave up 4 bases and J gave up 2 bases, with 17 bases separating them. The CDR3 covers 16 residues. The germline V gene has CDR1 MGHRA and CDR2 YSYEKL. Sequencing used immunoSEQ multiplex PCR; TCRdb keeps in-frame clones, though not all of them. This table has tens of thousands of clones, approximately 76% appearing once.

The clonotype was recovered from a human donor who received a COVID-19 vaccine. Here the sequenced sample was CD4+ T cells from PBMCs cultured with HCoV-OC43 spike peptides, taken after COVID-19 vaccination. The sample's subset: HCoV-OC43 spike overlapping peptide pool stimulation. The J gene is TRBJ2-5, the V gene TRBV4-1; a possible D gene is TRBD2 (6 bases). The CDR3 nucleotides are TGCGCCAGCAGCCGGGTCATTGCGGGGCGACAAGAGACCCAGTACTTC. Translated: CASSRVIAGRQETQYF.